This T cell receptor beta chain was sequenced in a study of blood T cell repertoires in COVID-19. Produced via immunoSEQ multiplex PCR; TCRdb's table is partial and in-frame only. This sample carries over 85,000 clones, under 85% of them seen once, and the ten largest clones take around 2.9%. The Seattle patients, enrolled during active infection, were followed longitudinally. Germline loops: CDR1 MDHEN, CDR2 SYDVKM. V was cut by 7 bases and J by 2 bases, with 5 bases left in between. The CDR3 has 11 amino acids. This rearrangement joins TRBV28 to TRBJ1-1; D unclear. Sample: peripheral blood. The sequence was obtained from a woman older than 75 with COVID-19, enrolled during active disease. The CDR3 coding sequence is TGTGCCAGCACCGTTAACACTGAAGCTTTCTTT. Its protein is CASTVNTEAFF.